The 14 T cell receptor beta chains listed next were all sequenced from one sample in a study of T cell changes during pregnancy in multiple sclerosis. Sequencing used immunoSEQ multiplex PCR; TCRdb keeps in-frame clones, though not all of them. The sample carries fewer than 85,000 clones, about nine tenths recorded once. Material: peripheral blood, obtained before pregnancy. The receptors derive from a female donor with multiple sclerosis, enrolled in a pregnancy study.

V and J are TRBV12-5 and TRBJ2-2, with D hard to call. The CDR3 has 15 amino acids. Trimming pared 5 bases from V and 1 base from J, leaving 11 bases between. The germline CDR1 and CDR2 sequences are LGHNT and FRNRAP. CDR3 coding DNA: TGTGCTAGTGGTCATAGCACCGAGAACACCGGGGAGCTGTTTTTT. Protein product: CASGHSTENTGELFF.

The chain has TRBV5-6 and TRBJ2-7; 7 nucleotides agree with TRBD1. In germline, CDR1 is SGHDT, CDR2 YYEEEE. The CDR3 runs 15 residues. The V and J ends lost 0 bases and 2 bases, in that order; junction bases with no gene match: 5. The CDR3 sequence is CASSLVGQETYEQYF. For the CDR3, the DNA is TGTGCCAGCAGCTTGGTTGGACAGGAAACCTACGAGCAGTACTTC.

V usage is TRBV7-9 and J usage is TRBJ2-7, with 7 nucleotides matching TRBD1. J gave up 0 bases and V 4 bases, and 9 bases lay outside the gene matches. This CDR3 is built from 16 residues. CDR1 and CDR2 (germline): SEHNR, FQNEAQ (reference sequence). CDR3 nucleotides: TGTGCCAGCAGCTCCAGATACAGGGGAAGCTCCTACGAGCAGTACTTC. It is translated as CASSSRYRGSSYEQYF.

The chain links TRBV18 to TRBJ2-1, with TRBD1 matching over 9 bases. After removal of 6 bases from V and 6 bases from J, the junction contained 3 bases not matched to a gene. Germline CDR1 reads KGHSH; CDR2 reads LQKENI. The CDR3 consists of 13 residues. The CDR3 is CASSGQGLNEQFF. The DNA for the CDR3 is TGTGCCAGCTCGGGACAGGGACTCAATGAGCAGTTCTTC.

The chain carries TRBV9 and TRBJ1-5, with a weak D call TRBD1 (5 bases). CDR1 is SGDLS and CDR2 is YYNGEE in the germline V gene. The germline V and J ends were trimmed by 0 bases and 5 bases, with 9 bases remaining between them. This CDR3 is 14 amino acids long. The CDR3 sequence: CASSVEGLDQPQHF. Here the CDR3 DNA reads TGTGCCAGCAGCGTAGAGGGGTTGGATCAGCCCCAGCATTTT. Using reference TRBV9 and TRBJ1-5 for the parts outside the CDR3, the full variable domain is DSGVTQTPKHLITATGQRVTLRCSPRSGDLSVYWYQQSLDQGLQFLIQYYNGEERAKGNILERFSAQQFPDLHSELNLSSLELGDSALYFCASSVEGLDQPQHFGDGTRLSIL.

The V call is TRBV5-1, the J call TRBJ1-4; D unclear. This CDR3 spans 16 amino acids. V lost 1 base and J lost 3, with 13 bases in between. The germline CDR1 and CDR2 sequences are SGHRS and YFSETQ. CDR3 loop: CASSLRGSGANEKLFF. CDR3 DNA sequence: TGCGCCAGCAGCTTGCGGGGAAGCGGGGCTAATGAAAAACTGTTTTTT.

This chain links TRBV9 with TRBJ1-1; D uncertain. The CDR3 extends over 14 amino acids. V dropped 1 base and J dropped 4 bases, with 11 bases sitting between them. Germline-derived CDR1 and CDR2 are SGDLS and YYNGEE. The CDR3 loop reads CASSVTLVSTEAFF. Here the CDR3 DNA reads TGTGCCAGCAGCGTAACCCTAGTGTCCACTGAAGCTTTCTTT.

This chain connects TRBV6-6 to TRBJ1-4, with D possibly TRBD1 on 5 matching bases. CDR3 size: 16 residues. V lost 0 bases and J 7 bases, leaving 15 bases between the germline ends. Germline CDR1 is MNHNY and CDR2 is SVGAGI (reference sequence). As DNA, the CDR3 is TGTGCCAGCAGTTACTCAACCCCCCGCGGGGGTGAAAAACTGTTTTTT. Residues: CASSYSTPRGGEKLFF.

V usage is TRBV6-5 and J usage is TRBJ1-2, with D maybe TRBD1 (6 bases). V lost 2 bases to trimming and J lost 4 bases, with 14 bases between them. This CDR3 region has 15 residues. Germline V lookup: CDR1 MNHEY, CDR2 SVGAGI. In nucleotides, the CDR3 is TGTGCCAGCAGTTACCGCCGGGGAGGGGGCTATGGCTACACCTTC. Protein product: CASSYRRGGGYGYTF.

The genes are TRBV6-9 and TRBJ1-5, with D possibly being TRBD1 (6 bases). The germline gives CDR1 MNHGY, CDR2 SVAAGI. V dropped 4 bases and J dropped 1 base, with 23 bases sitting between them. CDR3 length equals 19 residues. The DNA of the CDR3 is TGTGCCAGCAGTTCCTCGGGCGGGGGCAGGGGAAGGAGCAATCAGCCCCAGCATTTT. This gives the protein CASSSSGGGRGRSNQPQHF.

The chain uses TRBV10-3 and TRBJ1-1, with D unclear. The CDR3 has 12 residues. The germline V gene has CDR1 ENHRY and CDR2 SYGVKD. The V gene lost 8 bases and the J gene lost 6 bases, with 13 bases spanning the gap. CDR3 coding DNA: TGTGCCATCTCTAATCCATCGGCTGAAGCTTTCTTT. Translating it yields CAISNPSAEAFF.

The chain is built from TRBV30 and TRBJ1-2; the match to TRBD1 covers 11 bases. V shed 2 bases, J shed 3 bases, and the junction held 8 bases outside the gene matches. Germline V lookup: CDR1 GTSNPN, CDR2 SVGIG (reference sequence). This CDR3 has 16 amino acids. Here the CDR3 reads CAWSKVRDRGYYGYTF. The CDR3 region has the DNA TGTGCCTGGAGTAAAGTCCGGGACAGGGGGTACTATGGCTACACCTTC.

V gene TRBV2 combines with J gene TRBJ1-6, with D possibly TRBD1 on 5 matching bases. This CDR3 comprises 13 residues. Looked up from germline, CDR1 is SNHLY and CDR2 is FYNNEI. V shed 7 bases and J shed 8 bases, with 12 bases lying between them. This CDR3 reads CASMEQGDSPLHF. In DNA form, the CDR3 reads TGTGCCAGCATGGAGCAAGGGGATTCACCCCTCCACTTT.

Here the CDR3 DNA reads TGTGCCAGTAGTATGCCTAGCGGGGGTGGGGAGACCCAGTACTTC. Amino acid sequence: CASSMPSGGGETQYF. The rearrangement links TRBV19 to TRBJ2-5; 10 nucleotides match TRBD2. The V gene's germline CDR1 is LNHDA and CDR2 SQIVND (reference sequence). This CDR3 region has 15 residues. With 3 bases clipped from V and 5 bases from J, the junction kept 6 bases outside the gene matches.